This entry describes one T cell receptor beta chain. Its specificity is not known. V dropped 2 bases and J dropped 8; count of bases not matched to a gene: 8. The germline V gene has CDR1 PRHDT and CDR2 FYEKMQ (reference sequence). The CDR3 loop spans 14 amino acids. The sample is drawn from a study of CD8 T cells in Susac syndrome. Study results and caveats: Acknowledgment was made by the study that its TCR sequencing and HLA analysis involved a relatively small number of individuals.

With random hexamers, reverse transcription was performed on roughly 0.5 to 1 ug of RNA. TCRdb called the immunoSEQ multiplex PCR reads again in MiXCR, with one record for every CDR3 protein. This sample yields a few hundred thousand distinct CDR3 sequences, of which roughly 90% are seen a single time; around 0.13% belongs to the top ten. The patients serving as multiple sclerosis controls were treatment-naive. They had stable or active relapsing-remitting disease and fulfilled revised McDonald criteria. It was negative isolation that provided the CD8+ and CD4+ T cells, whereas TEMRA cells were enriched by FACS.

This receptor was taken from a human donor with multiple sclerosis. The V gene is TRBV13, the J gene TRBJ1-2; 7 bases are shared with TRBD1. The sequenced sample was CD8+ T cells from PBMCs. CDR3 in DNA: TGTGCCAGCAGCTTAAGTCAGGGGGTCGCAGGCTACACCTTC. Translating it yields CASSLSQGVAGYTF.